This T cell receptor (beta chain) derives from a study of blood T cell repertoires in COVID-19. The wider study: Some COVID-19 samples were acute and others convalescent; all came from the United States, Italy and Spain. PBMCs, B-cell-depleted T cells, or T cells provided the cDNA or gDNA that made up the material.

This clone has a single count. V lost 1 base to trimming and J lost 4 bases, with 14 bases between them. This CDR3 region has 15 residues. The germline V gene has CDR1 SGHKS and CDR2 YYEKEE (reference sequence). As processed by the authors: Amplification with reference gene primers provided the estimates of nucleated cell counts. Produced via immunoSEQ multiplex PCR; TCRdb's table is partial and in-frame only. The DNA was the basis for D and trimming; V, J and clone size are from that table. The sample has 100,000 to 150,000 clones; approximately 82% are singletons. The chain combines TRBV5-5 with TRBJ1-1; TRBD1 is a possible D gene (5 bases). The TCR was taken from a woman aged 45-65 years with acute or convalescent COVID-19. Material: peripheral blood. The CDR3 reads CASSLLRGETTEAFF. CDR3 nucleotides: TGTGCCAGCAGCTTGTTGCGGGGGGAGACCACTGAAGCTTTCTTT.